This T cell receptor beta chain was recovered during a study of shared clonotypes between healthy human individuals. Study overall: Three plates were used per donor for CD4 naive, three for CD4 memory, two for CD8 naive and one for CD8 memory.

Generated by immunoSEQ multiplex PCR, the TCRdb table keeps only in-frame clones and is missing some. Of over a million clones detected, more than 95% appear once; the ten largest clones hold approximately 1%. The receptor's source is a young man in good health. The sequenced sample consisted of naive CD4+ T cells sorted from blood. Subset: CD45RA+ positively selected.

Here the CDR3 DNA reads TGCAGCGTTGAGGCTAGCGGGACCAACGAGCAGTACTTC. Encoded protein: CSVEASGTNEQYF. V gene TRBV29-1 combines with J gene TRBJ2-7; 9 bases align to TRBD2. V lost 3 bases, J lost 5 bases, and 5 bases stayed unmatched. CDR1 and CDR2 from the germline V gene are SQVTM and ANQGSEA. This CDR3 spans 13 amino acids.